A selection of T cell receptor beta chains follows, all from one sample in a study of T cell repertoires and HLA-DP antigens. The table came from immunoSEQ multiplex PCR; TCRdb's copy has only in-frame clones and leaves some out. The profile covers roughly 120,000 clones, with approximately 92% appearing a single time and around 0.3% taken by the ten largest. The antigens these receptors bind are not known. Sequences were obtained from CD4+ T cells from PBMCs. The source of these receptors is a woman between 18 and 29 years old in good health and CMV-seronegative. Both conserved end residues are part of each CDR3. The order of the fields is clone size, D gene, J gene, V gene, CDR3 DNA, CDR3 protein. D genes are given only for firm matches. Size is stated for part of the rows, as once, few or many counts, or as a class when the clone is expanded.

clone size: NA
D gene: TRBD2
J gene: TRBJ2-1
V gene: TRBV11-3
CDR3 DNA: TGTGCCAGCAGCTCGCCCCGGGGGACTAGCGGGGTCAATGAGCAGTTCTTC
CDR3 protein: CASSSPRGTSGVNEQFF

clone size: NA
D gene: NA
J gene: TRBJ2-1
V gene: TRBV18
CDR3 DNA: TGTGCCAGCTCACCACCGATGGGCGGGGCATCCTACAATGAGCAGTTCTTC
CDR3 protein: CASSPPMGGASYNEQFF

clone size: NA
D gene: NA
J gene: TRBJ2-3
V gene: TRBV7-2
CDR3 DNA: TGTGCCAGCAGCTCCAGGACGAGCACAGATACGCAGTATTTT
CDR3 protein: CASSSRTSTDTQYF

clone size: NA
D gene: NA
J gene: TRBJ1-5
V gene: TRBV6-1
CDR3 DNA: TGTGCCAGCAGTGAAGCGCTTCACAGCTATAGCAATCAGCCCCAGCATTTT
CDR3 protein: CASSEALHSYSNQPQHF

clone size: NA
D gene: TRBD1
J gene: TRBJ1-3
V gene: TRBV5-1
CDR3 DNA: TGCGCCAGCAGCCGCTCAGGACAGGCCGACTCTGGAAACACCATATATTTT
CDR3 protein: CASSRSGQADSGNTIYF

clone size: NA
D gene: TRBD2
J gene: TRBJ2-3
V gene: TRBV2
CDR3 DNA: TGTGCCAGCAGTAGCGGGAGTCACACAGATACGCAGTATTTT
CDR3 protein: CASSSGSHTDTQYF

clone size: NA
D gene: NA
J gene: TRBJ1-2
V gene: TRBV20-1
CDR3 DNA: TGCAGTGCTAGAGGGGACCTCGGCTACACCTTC
CDR3 protein: CSARGDLGYTF

clone size: once
D gene: NA
J gene: TRBJ2-6
V gene: TRBV9
CDR3 DNA: TGTGCCAGCAGCGTAGATGGTCGTTTCTCTGGGGCCAACGTCCTGACTTTC
CDR3 protein: CASSVDGRFSGANVLTF

clone size: NA
D gene: TRBD1
J gene: TRBJ1-5
V gene: TRBV2
CDR3 DNA: TGTGCCAGCAGTGAGACAGGGAGGTCTCAGCCCCAGCATTTT
CDR3 protein: CASSETGRSQPQHF

clone size: NA
D gene: TRBD2
J gene: TRBJ2-3
V gene: TRBV29-1
CDR3 DNA: TGCAGCGTTGTCGGGCGGGAGTATACGCAGTATTTT
CDR3 protein: CSVVGREYTQYF

clone size: once
D gene: NA
J gene: TRBJ1-2
V gene: TRBV9
CDR3 DNA: TGTGCCAGCAGCGCGAGGGGGGCGAGTGGCTACACCTTC
CDR3 protein: CASSARGASGYTF

clone size: NA
D gene: NA
J gene: TRBJ1-1
V gene: TRBV7-8
CDR3 DNA: TGTGCCAGCAGCTTAGGTCCGGGGTTGTTCACTGAAGCTTTCTTT
CDR3 protein: CASSLGPGLFTEAFF

clone size: once
D gene: TRBD1
J gene: TRBJ2-6
V gene: TRBV28
CDR3 DNA: TGTGCCAGCAGCCCAATGCGTTATCGGACAGGGGTTTCCTCTGGGGCCAACGTCCTGACTTTC
CDR3 protein: CASSPMRYRTGVSSGANVLTF

clone size: NA
D gene: NA
J gene: TRBJ2-7
V gene: TRBV9
CDR3 DNA: TGTGCCAGCAGCGTAGGCCTCACGGGAGAATACGAGCAGTACTTC
CDR3 protein: CASSVGLTGEYEQYF

clone size: NA
D gene: NA
J gene: TRBJ2-1
V gene: TRBV21-1
CDR3 DNA: TGTGCCAGCAGCAGTAGCCATGAGCAGTTCTTC
CDR3 protein: CASSSSHEQFF

clone size: NA
D gene: NA
J gene: TRBJ1-2
V gene: TRBV9
CDR3 DNA: TGTGCCAGCAGCACACGACACTATGGCTACACCTTC
CDR3 protein: CASSTRHYGYTF

clone size: NA
D gene: NA
J gene: TRBJ1-6
V gene: TRBV5-1
CDR3 DNA: TGCGCCAGCAGCCCCGACTCGAATTCACCCCTCCACTTT
CDR3 protein: CASSPDSNSPLHF

clone size: NA
D gene: NA
J gene: TRBJ1-1
V gene: TRBV28
CDR3 DNA: TGTGCCAGCATCCTGGGGCCGTGGACTGAAGCTTTCTTT
CDR3 protein: CASILGPWTEAFF

clone size: NA
D gene: NA
J gene: TRBJ2-5
V gene: TRBV28
CDR3 DNA: TGTGCCAGCAGCAGTAGTTTGGGTTTGACAGGAGTCCTCGAGACCCAGTACTTC
CDR3 protein: CASSSSLGLTGVLETQYF

clone size: NA
D gene: TRBD1
J gene: TRBJ1-3
V gene: TRBV30
CDR3 DNA: TGTGCCTGGAGTGAGACAGGGAACGGAAACACCATATATTTT
CDR3 protein: CAWSETGNGNTIYF

clone size: NA
D gene: NA
J gene: TRBJ2-5
V gene: TRBV5-1
CDR3 DNA: TGCGCCAGCAGTCGGCTACAACAAGAGACCCAGTACTTC
CDR3 protein: CASSRLQQETQYF

clone size: NA
D gene: TRBD1
J gene: TRBJ2-1
V gene: TRBV10-3
CDR3 DNA: TGTGCCACAACACAGGGGACAACCTACAATGAGCAGTTCTTC
CDR3 protein: CATTQGTTYNEQFF

clone size: NA
D gene: NA
J gene: TRBJ1-5
V gene: TRBV28
CDR3 DNA: TGTGCCAGCAGTTTACCTCTAGCAATGCAGCCCCAGCATTTT
CDR3 protein: CASSLPLAMQPQHF

clone size: NA
D gene: NA
J gene: TRBJ2-2
V gene: TRBV19
CDR3 DNA: TGTGCCAGTATTAAGGGAGCGAACACCGGGGAGCTGTTTTTT
CDR3 protein: CASIKGANTGELFF

clone size: NA
D gene: NA
J gene: TRBJ2-5
V gene: TRBV9
CDR3 DNA: TGTGCCAGCAGCGTAACTGTAGAAGAGACCCAGTACTTC
CDR3 protein: CASSVTVEETQYF

clone size: NA
D gene: NA
J gene: TRBJ2-3
V gene: TRBV27
CDR3 DNA: TGTGCCAGCAGCTACAATCAAGAGGGAGATACGCAGTATTTT
CDR3 protein: CASSYNQEGDTQYF

clone size: once
D gene: NA
J gene: TRBJ1-6
V gene: TRBV28
CDR3 DNA: TGTGCCAGCAGTGAAAGTAACTATAATTCACCCCTCCACTTT
CDR3 protein: CASSESNYNSPLHF

clone size: NA
D gene: TRBD2
J gene: TRBJ2-1
V gene: TRBV7-9
CDR3 DNA: TGTGCCAGCAGCACGGGAGCGGGGCTCTCCTACAATGAGCAGTTCTTC
CDR3 protein: CASSTGAGLSYNEQFF

clone size: NA
D gene: NA
J gene: TRBJ1-2
V gene: TRBV28
CDR3 DNA: TGTGCCAGCAGTTTATTAAACCGACAATATGGCTACACCTTC
CDR3 protein: CASSLLNRQYGYTF

clone size: NA
D gene: TRBD1
J gene: TRBJ1-1
V gene: TRBV19
CDR3 DNA: TGTGCCAGTAGTTGGACAGGGAGGAGGAACACTGAAGCTTTCTTT
CDR3 protein: CASSWTGRRNTEAFF

clone size: NA
D gene: TRBD1
J gene: TRBJ2-6
V gene: TRBV7-2
CDR3 DNA: TGTGCCAGCAGCCGCCGGGACAGGGGCTCTGGGGCCAACGTCCTGACTTTC
CDR3 protein: CASSRRDRGSGANVLTF

clone size: NA
D gene: NA
J gene: TRBJ1-2
V gene: TRBV4-2
CDR3 DNA: TGTGCCAGCAGCCAAGATCGACAGCCTACCTTC
CDR3 protein: CASSQDRQPTF

clone size: NA
D gene: NA
J gene: TRBJ2-7
V gene: TRBV5-6
CDR3 DNA: TGTGCCAGCAGCCACACCGACTTATTGGAGCAGTACTTC
CDR3 protein: CASSHTDLLEQYF

clone size: NA
D gene: TRBD1
J gene: TRBJ2-2
V gene: TRBV2
CDR3 DNA: TGTGCCAGCAGTAGACCAGGGACAGGGACCGGGGAGCTGTTTTTT
CDR3 protein: CASSRPGTGTGELFF

clone size: NA
D gene: TRBD1
J gene: TRBJ2-7
V gene: TRBV4-1
CDR3 DNA: TGCGCCAGCAGGGACAGGGGGTCCTACGAGCAGTACTTC
CDR3 protein: CASRDRGSYEQYF

clone size: NA
D gene: NA
J gene: TRBJ2-3
V gene: TRBV19
CDR3 DNA: TGTGCCAGTAGGGGACGGGTTTCAGATACGCAGTATTTT
CDR3 protein: CASRGRVSDTQYF

clone size: NA
D gene: TRBD2
J gene: TRBJ2-7
V gene: TRBV5-1
CDR3 DNA: TGCGCCAGCAGTCTAGCGGGAGTTAGCTCCTACGAGCAGTACTTC
CDR3 protein: CASSLAGVSSYEQYF

clone size: NA
D gene: NA
J gene: TRBJ2-3
V gene: TRBV9
CDR3 DNA: TGTGCCAGCAGCGTAGCTCAGGGTCGCACAGATACGCAGTATTTT
CDR3 protein: CASSVAQGRTDTQYF

clone size: NA
D gene: NA
J gene: TRBJ1-1
V gene: TRBV28
CDR3 DNA: TGTGCCAGCAGTTTGCGAATGAACACTGAAGCTTTCTTT
CDR3 protein: CASSLRMNTEAFF

clone size: NA
D gene: TRBD2
J gene: TRBJ2-1
V gene: TRBV2
CDR3 DNA: TGTGCCAGCACTCTAGCGGAGTACAATGAGCAGTTCTTC
CDR3 protein: CASTLAEYNEQFF

clone size: NA
D gene: NA
J gene: TRBJ1-1
V gene: TRBV5-5
CDR3 DNA: TGTGCCAGCAGCCCTCTAGGTGGAGGGTCGAACACTGAAGCTTTCTTT
CDR3 protein: CASSPLGGGSNTEAFF

clone size: NA
D gene: NA
J gene: TRBJ2-3
V gene: TRBV11-3
CDR3 DNA: TGTGCCAGCAGCTTAGATAGACGGGATACGCAGTATTTT
CDR3 protein: CASSLDRRDTQYF

clone size: NA
D gene: TRBD1
J gene: TRBJ2-7
V gene: TRBV5-6
CDR3 DNA: TGTGCCAGCAGCTTGGGACAGGGGATCTCCTACGAGCAGTACTTC
CDR3 protein: CASSLGQGISYEQYF